The following is a T cell receptor (beta chain) sequence with its context. Its antigen is not identified. The record originates from a study of monozygotic twins with inflammatory bowel disease. Findings and limits, study-wide: It was in IBD patients that TCRbeta diversity (inverse Simpson) was lower than in healthy co-twins. Heterogeneous immunosuppressive treatment regimens may have introduced variability into patient repertoires.

Blood was drawn once per donor, and each sample measured 2.5 to 3 ml. Germline V gives CDR1 MNHNS, CDR2 SASEGT. The length of the CDR3 is 15 residues. Template switching introduced UMIs that contain a 6-nucleotide sample barcode. Reanalyzing the 5' RACE reads, TCRdb keeps one entry per CDR3 protein, without DNA. The sample features fewer than 550,000 distinct CDR3 sequences, with 2% to 3% in its top ten. Sequences were obtained from blood. The V gene is TRBV6-1, the J gene TRBJ2-3; without DNA, the TCRdb call of TRBD1 cannot be checked. This clonotype was sampled from a human donor with ulcerative colitis or Crohn's disease, or a healthy co-twin of an affected twin (not recorded which). CDR3 protein: CASKGSGTSTDTQYF.